The rows below give T cell receptor beta chains drawn from one sample of a study of cytomegalovirus exposure and HLA in healthy donors. Libraries were prepared by immunoSEQ multiplex PCR; TCRdb keeps only in-frame clonotypes and omits some of them. The sample holds over 95,000 clones, 65% to 80% seen once. Sequenced: PBMCs. Receptor source: a female donor in good health and CMV-seronegative. Each CDR3 is given without its conserved first and last residue. Fields, in order: J gene, V gene, CDR3 protein.

>TRBJ2-2|TRBV7-2
ASMRDPANTGELF
>TRBJ1-6|TRBV5-4
ASSLDSTSPLH
>TRBJ2-4|TRBV7-9
ASSSSGDRLAKNIQY
>TRBJ1-1|TRBV7-9
SSSKTGPGGSTEAF
>TRBJ2-2|TRBV9
ASSIDKLAREAGELF
>TRBJ2-3|TRBV20-1
SAIGQGMY
>TRBJ2-5|TRBV9
ASSVSAYQETQY
>TRBJ1-2|TRBV7-9
ASSLVDRGGGGYT
>TRBJ1-2|TRBV10-1
ASSAVGVPNYGYT
>TRBJ2-7|TRBV11-2
ASSLGGGEYHEQY
>TRBJ2-7|TRBV7-8
ASSLRQGDSYEQY
>TRBJ1-2|TRBV6-5
ASSHRDRVPGYT
>TRBJ2-3|TRBV12-5
ASVRGVGDTQY
>TRBJ2-1|TRBV7-3
ASSSGLAGEQF
>TRBJ1-2|TRBV25-1
ASSDYRGQGGYT
>TRBJ2-1|TRBV11-2
ASSLGTSGGGNEQF
>TRBJ1-5|TRBV10-3
AISESSPGQGNQPQH
>TRBJ2-7|TRBV11-3
ASSKEQTYEQY
>TRBJ2-2|TRBV27
ASSDVLGQDTGELF
>TRBJ2-7|TRBV5-1
ASPRGRVEDYEQY
>TRBJ2-7|TRBV15
ATSGRQVPTYEQY
>TRBJ1-2|TRBV2
ASRTDRANYGYT
>TRBJ1-5|TRBV15
ATSRLRQGYQPQH
>TRBJ1-1|TRBV7-8
ASSRTGTGALNTEAF
>TRBJ1-5|TRBV19
ASSSRQPKGQPQH
>TRBJ2-1|TRBV7-2
ASSPIQRGDNEQF
>TRBJ2-1|TRBV9
ASSVDSGGPYNEQF
>TRBJ2-6|TRBV5-6
ASSLERGASGANVLT
>TRBJ2-1|TRBV19
ASSTPGQGARQF
>TRBJ2-6|TRBV6-5
ASSYSPSGANVLT
>TRBJ1-1|TRBV25-1
ASSEAGTEAF
>-|TRBV10-3
AISELGEQY
>TRBJ2-1|TRBV11-2
ASSQASGDYNEQF
>TRBJ1-2|TRBV27
ASSFSPTGVGGYT
>TRBJ2-3|TRBV7-9
ASSFSLAGGPTDTQY
>TRBJ2-5|TRBV30
AWSRGRGETQY
>TRBJ2-7|TRBV7-8
ASSLALAGGPGEQY
>TRBJ1-1|TRBV18
ASSPRGNTEAF
>TRBJ2-1|TRBV7-9
ASSLRGGANEQF
>TRBJ1-2|TRBV14
ASSHREVGYT
>TRBJ2-1|TRBV29-1
SVEVSGYNEQF
>TRBJ2-1|TRBV7-7
ASSLARDSKQF
>TRBJ2-5|TRBV5-6
ASSSTTGTSGGGKETQY
>TRBJ2-2|TRBV13
ASSLSVGGTGELF
>TRBJ2-5|TRBV11-2
ASSPGQYQETQY
>TRBJ2-5|TRBV2
ASSEGSGGAQTQY
>TRBJ1-5|TRBV18
ASSAEAQSNQPQH
>TRBJ1-2|TRBV7-9
ASSFPSTGNYGYT
>TRBJ2-2|TRBV11-1
ASSLTPSGGYTGELF
>TRBJ2-1|TRBV4-3
ASSQDNLQSGTTYNEQF
>TRBJ1-6|TRBV7-9
SSSSPLRRDSPLH